The table lists the clone carrying this TCR beta chain with many counts. Antigen specificity is unknown. The germline V and J ends were trimmed by 6 bases and 3 bases, with 11 bases remaining between them. The CDR3 is made up of 13 amino acids. CDR1 is SEHNR and CDR2 is FQNEAQ in the germline V gene (reference sequence). From the reads, TCRdb called clonotypes with MiXCR, one entry per CDR3 protein. The sample has approximately 490,000 distinct CDR3 sequences; around 11% are singletons. This specimen belongs to a study of T cell repertoires in cytomegalovirus infection. Study summary: Both CMV infection and a matching HLA type were indicated by public TCR beta signatures. Whole-study results and caveats: HLA-C-restricted CMV-specific TCR beta clonotypes were dominant in the ex vivo response. Cumulative public TCR beta family frequency identified CMV carriers with the relevant HLA.

This clonotype was sampled from a human donor in good health (CMV status not recorded). Some clones in this sample may be carry-over from other donors' samples. The specimen sequenced was PBMCs. The chain links TRBV7-9 to TRBJ1-2; D might be TRBD1 (5 bases). The CDR3 DNA reads as TGTGCCAGCAGGCCTGACAGCGACTATGGCTACACCTTC. Protein sequence: CASRPDSDYGYTF.